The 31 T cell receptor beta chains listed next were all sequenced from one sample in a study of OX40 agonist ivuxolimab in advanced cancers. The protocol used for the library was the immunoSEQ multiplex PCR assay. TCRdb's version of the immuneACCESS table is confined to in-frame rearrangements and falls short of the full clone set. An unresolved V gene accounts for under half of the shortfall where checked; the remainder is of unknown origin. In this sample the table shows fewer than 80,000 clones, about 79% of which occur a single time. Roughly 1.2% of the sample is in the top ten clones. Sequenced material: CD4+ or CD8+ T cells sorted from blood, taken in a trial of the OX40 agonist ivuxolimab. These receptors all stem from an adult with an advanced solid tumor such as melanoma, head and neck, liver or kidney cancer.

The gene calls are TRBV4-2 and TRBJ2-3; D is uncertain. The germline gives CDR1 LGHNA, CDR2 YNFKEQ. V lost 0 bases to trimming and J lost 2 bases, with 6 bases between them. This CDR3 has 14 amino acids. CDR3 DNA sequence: TGTGCCAGCAGCCAAGAGCGTTACACAGATACGCAGTATTTT. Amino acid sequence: CASSQERYTDTQYF.

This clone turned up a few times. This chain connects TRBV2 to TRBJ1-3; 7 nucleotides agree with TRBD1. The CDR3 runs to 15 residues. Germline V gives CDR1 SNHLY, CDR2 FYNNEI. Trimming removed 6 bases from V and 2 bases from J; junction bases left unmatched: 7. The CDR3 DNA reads TGTGCCAGCAGGCGAACACAGGGGACTGGAAACACCATATATTTT. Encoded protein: CASRRTQGTGNTIYF.

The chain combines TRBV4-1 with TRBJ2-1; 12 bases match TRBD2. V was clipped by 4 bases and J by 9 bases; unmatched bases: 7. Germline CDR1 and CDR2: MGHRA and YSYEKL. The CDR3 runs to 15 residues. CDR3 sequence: CASSLRLAGDLEQFF. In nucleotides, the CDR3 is TGCGCCAGCAGCCTTCGACTAGCGGGGGATCTTGAGCAGTTCTTC.

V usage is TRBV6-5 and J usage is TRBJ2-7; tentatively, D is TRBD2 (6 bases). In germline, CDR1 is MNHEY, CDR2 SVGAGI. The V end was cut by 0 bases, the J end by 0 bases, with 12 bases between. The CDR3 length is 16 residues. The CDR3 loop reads CASSYSLGGTSYEQYF. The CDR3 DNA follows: TGTGCCAGCAGTTACTCCCTCGGGGGAACCTCCTACGAGCAGTACTTC.

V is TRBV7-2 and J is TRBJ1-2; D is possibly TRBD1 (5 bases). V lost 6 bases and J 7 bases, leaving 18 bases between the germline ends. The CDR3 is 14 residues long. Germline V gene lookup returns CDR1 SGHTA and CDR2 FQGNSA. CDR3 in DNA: TGTGCCAGCAGGACCGGACAAGTTGAGTCTGGCTACACCTTC. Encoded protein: CASRTGQVESGYTF.

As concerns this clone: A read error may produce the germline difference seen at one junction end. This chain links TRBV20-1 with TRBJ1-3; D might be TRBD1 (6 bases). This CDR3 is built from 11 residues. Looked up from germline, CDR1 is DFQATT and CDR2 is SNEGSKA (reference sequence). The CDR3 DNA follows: TGCAGTGCTAGAGATTCCATTGGACAGCTTTTT. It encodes CSARDSIGQLF.

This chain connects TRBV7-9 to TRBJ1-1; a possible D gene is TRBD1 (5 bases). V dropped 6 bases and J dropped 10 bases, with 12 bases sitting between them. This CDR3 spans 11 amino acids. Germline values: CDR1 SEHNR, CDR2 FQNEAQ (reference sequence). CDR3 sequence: CASRREGRAFF. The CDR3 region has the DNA TGTGCCAGCAGGAGGGAGGGGCGAGCTTTCTTT.

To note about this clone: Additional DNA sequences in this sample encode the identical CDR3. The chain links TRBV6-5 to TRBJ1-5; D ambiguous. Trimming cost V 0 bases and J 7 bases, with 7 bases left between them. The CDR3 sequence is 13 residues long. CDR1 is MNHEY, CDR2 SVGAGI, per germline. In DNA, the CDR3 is TGTGCCAGCAGTTACTCACCCGGACAGCCCCAGCATTTT. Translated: CASSYSPGQPQHF.

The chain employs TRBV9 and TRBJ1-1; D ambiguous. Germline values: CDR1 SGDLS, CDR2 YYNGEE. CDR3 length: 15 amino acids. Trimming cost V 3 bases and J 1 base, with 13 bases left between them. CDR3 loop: CASSEILHTNTEAFF. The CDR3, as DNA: TGTGCCAGCAGCGAAATCCTCCACACGAACACTGAAGCTTTCTTT.

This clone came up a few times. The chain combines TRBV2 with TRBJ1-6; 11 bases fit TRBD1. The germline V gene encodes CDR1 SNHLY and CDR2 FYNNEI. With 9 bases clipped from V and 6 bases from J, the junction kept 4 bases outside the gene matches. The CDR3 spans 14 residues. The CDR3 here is CASGDRGSNSPLHF. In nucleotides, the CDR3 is TGTGCCAGTGGGGACAGGGGGAGTAATTCACCCCTCCACTTT.

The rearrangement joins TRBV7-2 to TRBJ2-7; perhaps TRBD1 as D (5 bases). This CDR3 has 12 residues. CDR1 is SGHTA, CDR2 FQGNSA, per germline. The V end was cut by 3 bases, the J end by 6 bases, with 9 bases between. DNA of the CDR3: TGTGCCAGCAGCTTTGCAGGGTTCGAGCAGTACTTC. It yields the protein CASSFAGFEQYF.

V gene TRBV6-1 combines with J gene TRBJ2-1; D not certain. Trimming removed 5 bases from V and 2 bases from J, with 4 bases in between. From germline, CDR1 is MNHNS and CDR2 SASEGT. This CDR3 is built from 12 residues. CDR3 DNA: TGTGCCAGCAGTAGGACCTACAATGAGCAGTTCTTC. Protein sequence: CASSRTYNEQFF.

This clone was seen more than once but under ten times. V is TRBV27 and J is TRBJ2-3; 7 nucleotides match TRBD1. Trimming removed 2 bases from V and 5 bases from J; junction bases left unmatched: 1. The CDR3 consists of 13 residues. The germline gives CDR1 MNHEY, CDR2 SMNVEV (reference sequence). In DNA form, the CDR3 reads TGTGCCAGCAGTTTACAGGGGGAAGATACGCAGTATTTT. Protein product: CASSLQGEDTQYF.

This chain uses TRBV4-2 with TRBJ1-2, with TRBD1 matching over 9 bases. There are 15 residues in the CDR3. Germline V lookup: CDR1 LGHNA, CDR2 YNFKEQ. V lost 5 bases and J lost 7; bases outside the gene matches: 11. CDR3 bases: TGTGCCAGCAGCTCCCCCTTACAGGGGGCCTCTGGCTACACCTTC. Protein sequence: CASSSPLQGASGYTF.

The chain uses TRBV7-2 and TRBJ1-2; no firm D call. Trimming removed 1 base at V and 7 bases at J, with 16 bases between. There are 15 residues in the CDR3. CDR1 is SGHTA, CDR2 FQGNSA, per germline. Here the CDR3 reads CASSLGGRLDTGYTF. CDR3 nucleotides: TGTGCCAGCAGCTTAGGAGGACGGTTGGATACTGGCTACACCTTC.

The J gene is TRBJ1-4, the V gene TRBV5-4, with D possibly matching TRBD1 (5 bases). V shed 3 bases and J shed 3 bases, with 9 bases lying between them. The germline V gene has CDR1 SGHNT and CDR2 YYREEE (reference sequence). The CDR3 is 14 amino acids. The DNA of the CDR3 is TGTGCCAGCAGCTCCCAGGGATCTAATGAAAAACTGTTTTTT. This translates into CASSSQGSNEKLFF.

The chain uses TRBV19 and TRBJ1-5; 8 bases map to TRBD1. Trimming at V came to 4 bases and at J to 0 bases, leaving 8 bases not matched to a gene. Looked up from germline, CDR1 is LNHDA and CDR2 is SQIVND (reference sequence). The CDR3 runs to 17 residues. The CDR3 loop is CASSNPRTGPSNQPQHF. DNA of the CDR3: TGTGCCAGTAGTAACCCTCGGACAGGGCCTAGCAATCAGCCCCAGCATTTT.

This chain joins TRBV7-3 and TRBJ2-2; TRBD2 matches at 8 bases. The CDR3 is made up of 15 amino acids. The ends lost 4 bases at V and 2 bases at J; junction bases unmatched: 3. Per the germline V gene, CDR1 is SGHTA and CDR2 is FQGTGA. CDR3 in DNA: TGTGCCAGCAGCTCACGGGGGGGAAACACCGGGGAGCTGTTTTTT. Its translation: CASSSRGGNTGELFF.

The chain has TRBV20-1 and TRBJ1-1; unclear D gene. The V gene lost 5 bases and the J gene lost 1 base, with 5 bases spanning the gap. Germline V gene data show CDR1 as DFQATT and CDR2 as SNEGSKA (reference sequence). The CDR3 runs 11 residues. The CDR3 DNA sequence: TGCAGTGCTCCAGGGAACACTGAAGCTTTCTTT. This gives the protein CSAPGNTEAFF.

Here the CDR3 reads CSVEAKSGLLYDTQYF. The CDR3 DNA sequence: TGCAGCGTTGAAGCCAAATCGGGACTATTATATGATACGCAGTATTTT. The chain carries TRBV29-1 and TRBJ2-3; 7 nucleotides line up with TRBD2. J lost 6 bases, V lost 1 base, and 13 bases had no gene match. This CDR3 comprises 16 residues. Looked up from germline, CDR1 is SQVTM and CDR2 is ANQGSEA.

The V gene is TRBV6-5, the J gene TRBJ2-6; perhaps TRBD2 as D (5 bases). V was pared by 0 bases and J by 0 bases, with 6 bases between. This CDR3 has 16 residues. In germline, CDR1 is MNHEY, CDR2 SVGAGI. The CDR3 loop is CASSYSGSSGANVLTF. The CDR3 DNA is TGTGCCAGCAGTTACTCAGGGAGCTCTGGGGCCAACGTCCTGACTTTC.

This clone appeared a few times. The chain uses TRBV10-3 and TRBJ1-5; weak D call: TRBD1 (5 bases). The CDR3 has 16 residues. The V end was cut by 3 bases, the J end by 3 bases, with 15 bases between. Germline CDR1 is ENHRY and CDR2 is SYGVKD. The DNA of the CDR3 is TGTGCCATCAGTGACTTCCCCTCGGGGGACAATCAGCCCCAGCATTTT. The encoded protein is CAISDFPSGDNQPQHF.

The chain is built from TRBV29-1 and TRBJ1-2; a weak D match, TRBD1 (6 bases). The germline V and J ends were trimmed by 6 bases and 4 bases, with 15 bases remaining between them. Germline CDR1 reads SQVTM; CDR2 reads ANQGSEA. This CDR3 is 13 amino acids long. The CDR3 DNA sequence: TGCAGCGTACGAACACAGGGTGGCTATGGCTACACCTTC. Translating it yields CSVRTQGGYGYTF.

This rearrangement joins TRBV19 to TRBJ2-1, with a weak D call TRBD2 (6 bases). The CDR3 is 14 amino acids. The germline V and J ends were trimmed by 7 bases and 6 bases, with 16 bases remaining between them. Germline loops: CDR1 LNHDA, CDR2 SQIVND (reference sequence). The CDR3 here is CASNGLKPFNEQFF. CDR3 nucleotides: TGTGCCAGTAATGGACTAAAGCCCTTCAATGAGCAGTTCTTC.

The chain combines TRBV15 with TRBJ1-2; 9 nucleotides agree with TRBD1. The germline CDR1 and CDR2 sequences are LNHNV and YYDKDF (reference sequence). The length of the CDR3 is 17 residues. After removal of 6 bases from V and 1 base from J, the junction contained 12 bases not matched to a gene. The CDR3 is CATRGVGDRAFNYGYTF. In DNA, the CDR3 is TGTGCCACCAGAGGAGTGGGGGACAGGGCATTTAACTATGGCTACACCTTC.

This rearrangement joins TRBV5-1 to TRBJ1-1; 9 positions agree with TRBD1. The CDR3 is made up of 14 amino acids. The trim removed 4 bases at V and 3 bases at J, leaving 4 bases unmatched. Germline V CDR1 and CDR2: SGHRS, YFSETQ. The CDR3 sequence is CASSTRTGDTEAFF. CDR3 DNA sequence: TGCGCCAGCAGCACGAGGACAGGGGACACTGAAGCTTTCTTT.

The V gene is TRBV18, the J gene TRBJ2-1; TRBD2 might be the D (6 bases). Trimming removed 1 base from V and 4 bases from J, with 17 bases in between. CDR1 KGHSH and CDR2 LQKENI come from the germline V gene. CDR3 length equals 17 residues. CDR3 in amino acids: CASSPQTLAGWYNEQFF. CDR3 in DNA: TGTGCCAGCTCACCACAGACTCTCGCGGGGTGGTACAATGAGCAGTTCTTC.

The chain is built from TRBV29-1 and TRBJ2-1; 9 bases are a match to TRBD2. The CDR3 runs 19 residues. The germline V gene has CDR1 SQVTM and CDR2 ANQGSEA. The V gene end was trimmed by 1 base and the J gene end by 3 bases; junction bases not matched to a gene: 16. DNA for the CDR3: TGCAGCGTTGAAGGCTTTTTACTAGCGGGCGGAGATGACTACAATGAGCAGTTCTTC. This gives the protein CSVEGFLLAGGDDYNEQFF.

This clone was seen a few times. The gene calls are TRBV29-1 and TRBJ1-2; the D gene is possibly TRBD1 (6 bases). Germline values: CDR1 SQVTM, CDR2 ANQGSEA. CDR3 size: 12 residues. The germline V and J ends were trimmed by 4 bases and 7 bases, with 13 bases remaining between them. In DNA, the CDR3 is TGCAGCGTTGGAGGGACATTTCCTGGCTACACCTTC. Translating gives CSVGGTFPGYTF.

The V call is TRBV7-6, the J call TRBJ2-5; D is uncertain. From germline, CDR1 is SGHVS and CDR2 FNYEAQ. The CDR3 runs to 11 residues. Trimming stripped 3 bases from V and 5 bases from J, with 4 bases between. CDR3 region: CASSFFETQYF. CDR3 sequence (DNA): TGTGCCAGCAGCTTTTTTGAGACCCAGTACTTC.

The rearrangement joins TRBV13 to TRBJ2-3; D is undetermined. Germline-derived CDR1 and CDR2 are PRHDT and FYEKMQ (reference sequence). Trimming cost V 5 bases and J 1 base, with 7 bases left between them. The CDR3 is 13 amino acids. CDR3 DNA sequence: TGTGCCAGCAGCCCCATCGGCACAGATACGCAGTATTTT. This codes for CASSPIGTDTQYF. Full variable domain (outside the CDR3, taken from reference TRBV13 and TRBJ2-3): AAGVIQSPRHLIKEKRETATLKCYPIPRHDTVYWYQQGPGQDPQFLISFYEKMQSDKGSIPDRFSAQQFSDYHSELNMSSLELGDSALYFCASSPIGTDTQYFGPGTRLTVL.